This TCR beta chain was identified in a study of cytomegalovirus exposure and HLA in healthy donors. Germline CDR1 SEHNR, CDR2 FQNEAQ (reference sequence). This CDR3 comprises 18 residues. V shed 1 base and J 2 bases; nucleotides not matched to a gene: 11. The protocol was immunoSEQ multiplex PCR, while the TCRdb copy is restricted to in-frame clones and leaves out a portion. This sample has a few hundred thousand clones, with about 89% found just once. General study results and limits: Clusters of TCRs from the first cohort tended to co-occur in the 120 validation repertoires (as a later analysis found). 164 TCR beta chains were listed as cytomegalovirus-associated.

Details on this clone: Its antigen remains unknown.

The receptor was isolated from a woman younger than 35 in good health and CMV-seronegative. J is TRBJ1-5 and V is TRBV7-9; 7 bases are shared with TRBD1. Source material: PBMCs. The CDR3 nucleotides read TGTGCCAGCAGCTTAGACGAGACAGGGTATCGAGGCAATCAGCCCCAGCATTTT. The encoded protein is CASSLDETGYRGNQPQHF.